This T cell receptor beta chain was observed in a study of blood T cell repertoires in COVID-19. Study background: Acute and convalescent COVID-19 samples came from the United States, Italy and Spain. PBMCs, B-cell-depleted T cells, or T cells provided the cDNA or gDNA that made up the material.

This CDR3 contains 16 residues. As handled by the study authors: Estimation of nucleated cell counts was performed using reference gene primer amplification. Produced via immunoSEQ multiplex PCR; TCRdb's table is partial and in-frame only. For V, J and clone size, that table is used; D and trimming come from the DNA. This sample has about 100,000 clones, with approximately 80% found just once. This chain joins TRBV21-1 and TRBJ2-1; the table's D call TRBD2 went unverified against the DNA. TRBV21-1 is flagged as a pseudogene. This clonotype originated in a woman in her 70s with acute or convalescent COVID-19. The material sequenced was peripheral blood. The CDR3 region is CASSKVRRGLNNEQFF. CDR3 in DNA: TGTGCCAGCAGCAAAGTAAGGCGGGGGCTAAACAATGAGCAGTTCTTC.